A selection of T cell receptor beta chains follows, all from one sample in a study of blood T cell repertoires in COVID-19. Profiled with immunoSEQ multiplex PCR; TCRdb holds only in-frame clones, not every one. The data contain under 500,000 clones, nearly 90% of them singletons. Sequenced: PBMCs or T cells enriched from blood (not recorded which). The receptors were sampled from a woman aged 18-29 years with acute COVID-19. CDR3s include the opening cysteine and the closing phenylalanine or tryptophan. The D gene is left open where the match is weak. Clone size, where shown, is once, few, many, or a class for clones that have expanded.

cdr3_nt cdr3_aa j_call v_call d_call clone_size
TGTGCCAGCAGCTTATCAGGGACAGGGGGCCCCAAAAACATTCAGTACTTC CASSLSGTGGPKNIQYF TRBJ2-4 TRBV9 TRBD1 NA
TGTGCCAGCAGCTTGGGACAGAACCAAGAGACCCAGTACTTC CASSLGQNQETQYF TRBJ2-5 TRBV7-9 TRBD1 NA
TGTGCCAGCAGTGCGTCATCTAGCGGGAGTACCGCCTACGAGCAGTACTTC CASSASSSGSTAYEQYF TRBJ2-7 TRBV25-1 TRBD2 NA
TGTGCCAGCAGCCAAGAAGCCGACAGGACCCTCAGAGGCACTGAAGCTTTCTTT CASSQEADRTLRGTEAFF TRBJ1-1 TRBV14 NA NA
TGCGCCAGCAGCAAACTAGCGGGCGGCACAGATACGCAGTATTTT CASSKLAGGTDTQYF TRBJ2-3 TRBV4-3 TRBD2 NA
TGTGCCAGCAGCAATGGACTCAGCACAGATACGCAGTATTTT CASSNGLSTDTQYF TRBJ2-3 TRBV7-3 NA few
TGTGCCAGCAGCCACCATACAGACAAAGAGACCCAGTACTTC CASSHHTDKETQYF TRBJ2-5 TRBV11-3 NA NA
TGTGCCAGCAGCTTCTTGTCCTGGCTCGAAGAGACCCAGTACTTC CASSFLSWLEETQYF TRBJ2-5 TRBV7-2 NA once
TGTGCCAGCAGCTCACAGTTTAGCACAGATACGCAGTATTTT CASSSQFSTDTQYF TRBJ2-3 TRBV7-2 NA NA
TGTGCCAGCAGCGGACCGGGACTGATGGAAGCTTTCTTT CASSGPGLMEAFF TRBJ1-1 TRBV5-5 NA NA
TGTGCCAGCAGCCTAACTTCGGCTAGCGGGATAGGGAATGAGCAGTTCTTC CASSLTSASGIGNEQFF TRBJ2-1 TRBV11-2 TRBD2 NA
TGTGCCAGCAGTTTCTTAGTGGAGGGCACAGATACGCAGTATTTT CASSFLVEGTDTQYF TRBJ2-3 TRBV27 NA once
TGTGCCAGCAGTCCGAGGACAGAGTCTAACTATGGCTACACCTTC CASSPRTESNYGYTF TRBJ1-2 TRBV7-8 NA NA
TGTGCCAGCAGCCCAAAGGAGGCCTACAATGAGCAGTTCTTC CASSPKEAYNEQFF TRBJ2-1 TRBV14 NA NA
TGTGCCACCAGCAGATTACAGGGCCCCTTTGAAGCTTTCTTT CATSRLQGPFEAFF TRBJ1-1 TRBV15 NA NA
TGTGCCAGCAGTGAAGGGGAGGGGCGGCATGAAAAACTGTTTTTT CASSEGEGRHEKLFF TRBJ1-4 TRBV25-1 NA NA
TGTGCCAGCGACAGGGTTTCTGGGGCCAACGTCCTGACTTTC CASDRVSGANVLTF TRBJ2-6 TRBV6-5 TRBD1 few
TGTGCCACCAGCAGAATAAGACAGGGTGATGAAAAACTGTTTTTT CATSRIRQGDEKLFF TRBJ1-4 TRBV15 TRBD1 NA
TGTGCCATAAATCAGGGGATCTATGGCTACACCTTC CAINQGIYGYTF TRBJ1-2 TRBV6-5 NA NA
TGTGCCAGCTCCCCACCACAGGGTACATCCACGTACAATGAGCAGTTCTTC CASSPPQGTSTYNEQFF TRBJ2-1 TRBV18 NA NA
TGTGCCAGCAGTTTATTCTGGGACACTAACTATGGCTACACCTTC CASSLFWDTNYGYTF TRBJ1-2 TRBV28 NA NA
TGCGCCAGCAGCTTGGCGGGACAGGGGCGGAACGGGGAGCTGTTTTTT CASSLAGQGRNGELFF TRBJ2-2 TRBV5-1 TRBD1 NA
TGTGCCATCAGTCCGGGGCGGGGCGACTACGAGCAGTACTTC CAISPGRGDYEQYF TRBJ2-7 TRBV10-3 NA NA
TGTGCCAGCAGCCCGCGGGCGGAAGGTGGCTACACCTTC CASSPRAEGGYTF TRBJ1-2 TRBV7-9 NA NA
TGTGCCAGTAAGAGCTTAGCGGGAGCGGTCGAGCAGTTCTTC CASKSLAGAVEQFF TRBJ2-1 TRBV19 TRBD2 NA
TGTGCCAGCAGACGCGGGACTAGCGGGGGGAATGAGCAGTTCTTC CASRRGTSGGNEQFF TRBJ2-1 TRBV6-5 TRBD2 NA
TGTGCCAGCAGCTCCAGGGGGGATCAGCCCCAGCATTTT CASSSRGDQPQHF TRBJ1-5 TRBV6-2/TRBV6-3 TRBD1 NA
TGCGCCAGCAGCCAAGATGGACTAGCGGGCACAGATACGCAGTATTTT CASSQDGLAGTDTQYF TRBJ2-3 TRBV4-1 TRBD2 few
TGCGCCAGCAGCCAAGTGCCAGGGACCTACAATGAGCAGTTCTTC CASSQVPGTYNEQFF TRBJ2-1 TRBV4-1 NA once